The clone carrying this T cell receptor (beta chain) was seen more than once but under ten times. Its cognate antigen is unknown. A read error may be the cause here, since a much bigger clone is one base away. The sample comes from a study of response to subunit inactivated influenza vaccine. The V gene lost 4 bases and the J gene lost 3 bases, with 2 bases spanning the gap. The CDR3 spans 11 residues. The germline V gene has CDR1 SGDLS and CDR2 YYNGEE. TCRdb re-analysed the RT-PCR reads in MiXCR, keeping a single row per CDR3 protein. The sample gives 600,000 to 700,000 distinct CDR3 sequences, approximately 14% of which show up once; about 7.4% is in the top ten. Study results and limitations: The authors suggested that every seasonal influenza vaccination recruits few new T cells.

The chain uses TRBV9 and TRBJ1-3; D is ambiguous. Sample: PBMCs from blood, taken 14 days before vaccination. The receptor's source is a man aged 50 to 60 who received an inactivated influenza vaccine. In nucleotides, the CDR3 is TGTGCCAGCAGCTATGGAAACACCATATATTTT. This codes for CASSYGNTIYF.